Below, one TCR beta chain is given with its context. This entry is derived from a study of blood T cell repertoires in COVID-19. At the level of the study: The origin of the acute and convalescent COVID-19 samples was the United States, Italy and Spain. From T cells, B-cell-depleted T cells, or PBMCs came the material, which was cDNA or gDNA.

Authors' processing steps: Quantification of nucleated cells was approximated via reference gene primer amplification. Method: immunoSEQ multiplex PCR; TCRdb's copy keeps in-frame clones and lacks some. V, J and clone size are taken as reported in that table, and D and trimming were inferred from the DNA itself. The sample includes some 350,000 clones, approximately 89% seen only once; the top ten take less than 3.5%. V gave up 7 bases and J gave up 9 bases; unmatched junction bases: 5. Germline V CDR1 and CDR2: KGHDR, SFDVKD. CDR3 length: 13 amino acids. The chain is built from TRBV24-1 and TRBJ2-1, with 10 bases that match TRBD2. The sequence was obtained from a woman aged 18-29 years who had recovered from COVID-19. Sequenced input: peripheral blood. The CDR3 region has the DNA TGTGCCACCAGAGGACTAGCGGAGACTGAGCAGTTCTTC. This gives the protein CATRGLAETEQFF.